Shown below are 30 T cell receptor beta chains from a single sample sequenced in a study of shared clonotypes between healthy human individuals (dated by TCRdb to about 2020). The library was made by the immunoSEQ multiplex PCR assay. TCRdb holds this immuneACCESS table with in-frame rearrangements only. Some clones are missing; in checked studies, unresolved V genes explain under half, and the rest has no known cause. The sample contains 2,500,000 or so clones, about 92% of them found a single time. The ten largest account for roughly 0.14% of the sample. Material: naive CD4+ T cells sorted from blood. The intended sense of this specimen's cell subset or site label: CD45RA+ positively selected. Receptors were obtained from a man aged 18-30 years in good health.

The genes are TRBV21-1 and TRBJ2-3. TRBV21-1 is classified as a pseudogene. This CDR3 has 14 residues. The CDR3 DNA follows: TGTGCCAGCAGTGGGATTTATAGCACAGATACGCAGTATTTT. Translation gives CASSGIYSTDTQYF.

The rearrangement joins TRBV6-6 to TRBJ2-1; TRBD2 matches 8 bases. Trimming took 6 bases from V and 5 from J; bases not matched to a gene: 9. This CDR3 has 15 amino acids. The germline V gene encodes CDR1 MNHNY and CDR2 SVGAGI (reference sequence). The CDR3 loop reads CASSKGLVENNEQFF. CDR3 DNA sequence: TGTGCCAGCAGCAAGGGACTAGTCGAAAACAATGAGCAGTTCTTC.

The gene calls are TRBV10-2 and TRBJ2-7, with 8 bases aligning to TRBD1. The V segment lost 6 bases and the J segment 3 bases; nucleotides outside the gene matches: 4. Germline V gives CDR1 WSHSY, CDR2 SAAADI. The CDR3 has 13 residues. Here the CDR3 reads CASRDRVIYEQYF. The CDR3 region has the DNA TGCGCCAGCAGGGACAGGGTGATCTACGAGCAGTACTTC.

V is TRBV5-1 and J is TRBJ2-3; perhaps TRBD2 as D (7 bases). The CDR3 has 15 residues. Germline lookup yields CDR1 SGHRS and CDR2 YFSETQ. V lost 4 bases and J 3 bases, leaving 15 bases between the germline ends. CDR3 in amino acids: CASSGRGELTDTQYF. The CDR3 DNA is TGCGCCAGCAGCGGGAGGGGGGAACTGACAGATACGCAGTATTTT.

The V call is TRBV14, the J call TRBJ1-1; TRBD1 agrees at 8 bases. The J segment lost 1 base and the V segment lost 1 base, leaving 5 bases of the junction unmatched. CDR3 size: 16 residues. Germline V CDR1 and CDR2: SGHDN, FVKESK. In nucleotides, the CDR3 is TGTGCCAGCAGCCAAGCGCAGGGGGCGCGGAACACTGAAGCTTTCTTT. Amino acid sequence: CASSQAQGARNTEAFF. Using reference TRBV14 and TRBJ1-1 for the parts outside the CDR3, the full variable domain is EAGVTQFPSHSVIEKGQTVTLRCDPISGHDNLYWYRRVMGKEIKFLLHFVKESKQDESGMPNNRFLAERTGGTYSTLKVQPAELEDSGVYFCASSQAQGARNTEAFFGQGTRLTVV.

The chain recombines TRBV2 with TRBJ2-2; 8 nucleotides align to TRBD1. Germline trimming cut 3 bases from V and 4 bases from J; bases unmatched to any gene: 4. Germline CDR1 is SNHLY and CDR2 is FYNNEI. This CDR3 is 15 amino acids long. CDR3 protein: CASSDRGRGTGELFF. The DNA of the CDR3 is TGTGCCAGCAGTGACAGGGGGCGCGGCACCGGGGAGCTGTTTTTT.

The V call is TRBV6-1, the J call TRBJ1-6; D uncertain. The CDR3 runs 14 residues. Per the germline V gene, CDR1 is MNHNS and CDR2 is SASEGT. The ends were cut back, 2 bases at V and 6 bases at J, with 8 bases in the middle. CDR3 DNA sequence: TGTGCCAGCAGTGAACTCCGGACTAATTCACCCCTCCACTTT. Its translation is CASSELRTNSPLHF.

The CDR3 loop reads CASSLGAGQETQYF. CDR3 DNA sequence: TGTGCCAGCAGCTTAGGCGCGGGACAAGAGACCCAGTACTTC. The chain combines TRBV7-6 with TRBJ2-5; D possibly corresponds to TRBD2 (6 bases). Trimming shortened V by 1 base and J by 2 bases, and 8 bases separated the two germline ends. Germline CDR1 SGHVS, CDR2 FNYEAQ. CDR3 size: 14 residues.

The chain uses TRBV10-3 and TRBJ1-1, with a possible D match to TRBD1 (5 bases). Germline V gene lookup returns CDR1 ENHRY and CDR2 SYGVKD. The CDR3 is made up of 13 amino acids. V dropped 4 bases and J dropped 4 bases, with 10 bases sitting between them. CDR3 amino acids: CAISVTVATEAFF. CDR3 bases: TGTGCCATCAGTGTGACAGTGGCCACTGAAGCTTTCTTT.

This clone was detected only once. The chain carries TRBV28 and TRBJ2-5, with D possibly TRBD1 on 6 matching bases. The CDR3 length is 14 residues. The germline V gene has CDR1 MDHEN and CDR2 SYDVKM. V was cut by 3 bases and J by 1 base, with 9 bases left in between. The CDR3 reads CASSFRGGQETQYF. The CDR3 region has the DNA TGTGCCAGCAGTTTCCGAGGGGGCCAAGAGACCCAGTACTTC. The variable domain in full, with the rest retrieved from reference TRBV28 and TRBJ2-5, is DVKVTQSSRYLVKRTGEKVFLECVQDMDHENMFWYRQDPGLGLRLIYFSYDVKMKEKGDIPEGYSVSREKKERFSLILESASTNQTSMYLCASSFRGGQETQYFGPGTRLLVL.

The chain has TRBV6-6 and TRBJ2-1, with D perhaps TRBD2 (6 bases). The CDR3 has 11 residues. Germline V gene lookup returns CDR1 MNHNY and CDR2 SVGAGI (reference sequence). Trimming took off 6 bases at V and 14 bases at J, with 14 bases between the two ends. CDR3 protein: CASRQGGDEFF. CDR3 sequence (DNA): TGTGCCAGCAGGCAAGGAGGGGACGAGTTCTTC.

The V and J genes are TRBV11-3 and TRBJ2-4; TRBD2 is a possible D gene (6 bases). Germline assignment: CDR1 SGHNT and CDR2 YENEEA. V lost 5 bases and J 7 bases, leaving 15 bases between the germline ends. CDR3 size: 14 residues. The CDR3 loop is CASSSGGNDNIQYF. The DNA for the CDR3 is TGTGCCAGCAGCAGTGGGGGGAATGATAACATTCAGTACTTC. Together with reference TRBV11-3 and TRBJ2-4, the CDR3 gives the full variable domain: EAGVVQSPRYKIIEKKQPVAFWCNPISGHNTLYWYLQNLGQGPELLIRYENEEAVDDSQLPKDRFSAERLKGVDSTLKIQPAELGDSAVYLCASSSGGNDNIQYFGAGTRLSVL.

V gene TRBV29-1 combines with J gene TRBJ2-1, with D possibly TRBD1 on 5 matching bases. CDR1 is SQVTM and CDR2 is ANQGSEA in the germline V gene. This CDR3 is 14 amino acids long. V lost 1 base, J lost 7 bases, and 14 bases lay in between. CDR3 in DNA: TGCAGCGTTGAAGGGGCAGGGAAGGGAAATGAGCAGTTCTTC. Protein: CSVEGAGKGNEQFF.

This clone appeared a few times. The chain has TRBV7-3 and TRBJ1-6, with 7 bases fitting TRBD1. Per germline, CDR1 SGHTA and CDR2 FQGTGA. CDR3 size: 14 residues. The V and J ends lost 3 bases and 10 bases, in that order; junction bases with no gene match: 6. This CDR3 is CASSLADRSSPLHF. In DNA form, the CDR3 reads TGTGCCAGCAGCTTGGCGGACAGGTCGTCACCCCTCCACTTT.

V is TRBV6-1 and J is TRBJ1-6; D is ambiguous. The V gene's germline CDR1 is MNHNS and CDR2 SASEGT. The CDR3 is made up of 13 amino acids. V lost 7 bases to trimming and J lost 5 bases, with 9 bases between them. DNA of the CDR3: TGTGCCAGCAAGGTGGGAGATAATTCACCCCTCCACTTT. Translation: CASKVGDNSPLHF.

The chain recombines TRBV5-1 with TRBJ2-4; D ambiguous. The germline gives CDR1 SGHRS, CDR2 YFSETQ. This CDR3 spans 16 amino acids. V was clipped by 2 bases and J by 4 bases, with 16 bases between them. CDR3 nucleotides: TGCGCCAGCAGCTTTCAGGTTAGTGGTACTAAAAACATTCAGTACTTC. It encodes CASSFQVSGTKNIQYF.

Worth noting for this clone: This sample includes further DNA sequences coding for the same CDR3. CDR3 DNA sequence: TGTGCCTGGAGTGGACAGGGAAATTCACCCCTCCACTTT. It translates to CAWSGQGNSPLHF. The V gene is TRBV30, the J gene TRBJ1-6; 7 nucleotides line up with TRBD1. Germline loops: CDR1 GTSNPN, CDR2 SVGIG (reference sequence). J lost 7 bases, V lost 1 base, and 1 base had no gene match. The CDR3 length is 13 residues.

This chain joins TRBV5-1 and TRBJ2-3; possibly TRBD2 for D (5 bases). The V end lost 3 bases, the J end lost 2 bases, and 13 bases lay between the germline ends. The CDR3 totals 15 residues. CDR1 is SGHRS and CDR2 is YFSETQ in the germline V gene. This CDR3 reads CASSSGGSDTDTQYF. The CDR3 DNA is TGCGCCAGCAGCTCTGGTGGGAGCGACACAGATACGCAGTATTTT.

With regard to this clone: Other DNA variants within this sample encode the same CDR3. The chain couples TRBV9 to TRBJ2-7; 7 nucleotides agree with TRBD1. This CDR3 is built from 14 residues. Germline CDR1 SGDLS, CDR2 YYNGEE. V was pared by 4 bases and J by 2 bases, with 6 bases of the junction left unmatched. In DNA, the CDR3 is TGTGCCAGCAGCCGCGGACAGGCCACCTACGAGCAGTACTTC. This sequence encodes CASSRGQATYEQYF.

This clone came up once. V gene TRBV7-2 combines with J gene TRBJ1-1, with D unclear. The CDR3 totals 16 residues. V was pared by 1 base and J by 6 bases, with 18 bases between. Germline loops: CDR1 SGHTA, CDR2 FQGNSA. The CDR3 coding sequence is TGTGCCAGCAGCTTAGAAGGCATGGGGTCCCTCCCTGAAGCTTTCTTT. Amino acid sequence: CASSLEGMGSLPEAFF.

The V gene is TRBV7-9, the J gene TRBJ2-7; 10 nucleotides line up with TRBD2. CDR3 length: 17 amino acids. From germline, CDR1 is SEHNR and CDR2 FQNEAQ (reference sequence). Trimming cost V 5 bases and J 1 base; bases outside gene matches: 11. The CDR3 is CASSNPLRTSGSYEQYF. DNA for the CDR3: TGTGCCAGCAGCAACCCCCTCCGGACTAGCGGTTCCTACGAGCAGTACTTC. The full variable domain, its missing parts supplied by reference TRBV7-9 and TRBJ2-7, is DTGVSQNPRHKITKRGQNVTFRCDPISEHNRLYWYRQTLGQGPEFLTYFQNEAQLEKSRLLSDRFSAERPKGSFSTLEIQRTEQGDSAMYLCASSNPLRTSGSYEQYFGPGTRLTVT.

The rearrangement uses TRBV27 and TRBJ1-2; 7 bases match TRBD1. After removal of 2 bases from V and 4 bases from J, the junction contained 7 bases not matched to a gene. Germline V gene lookup returns CDR1 MNHEY and CDR2 SMNVEV (reference sequence). The CDR3 is made up of 15 amino acids. CDR3: CASSLASRDSYGYTF. For the CDR3, the DNA is TGTGCCAGCAGTTTAGCGTCCCGGGACAGCTATGGCTACACCTTC.

The genes are TRBV6-5 and TRBJ1-3; D is uncertain. CDR3 size: 14 residues. V was cut by 6 bases and J by 0 bases, with 9 bases left in between. Germline assignment: CDR1 MNHEY and CDR2 SVGAGI. The CDR3 nucleotides are TGTGCCAGCAGGGTACACCGCTCTGGAAACACCATATATTTT. Residues: CASRVHRSGNTIYF.

The chain couples TRBV6-4 to TRBJ1-4; 9 bases match TRBD1. Trimming removed 3 bases from V and 8 bases from J; junction bases left unmatched: 7. The CDR3 has 15 amino acids. Germline V gene sequence: CDR1 MRHNA, CDR2 SNTAGT. The DNA of the CDR3 is TGTGCCAGCAGTGAGAACAGGGGGCGCGGAGAAAAACTGTTTTTT. Its protein product is CASSENRGRGEKLFF.

Points on this clone: An end of the junction differs from the germline gene, which may be a read error. V gene TRBV6-1 combines with J gene TRBJ2-1; possible D gene TRBD2, 6 bases. The CDR3 consists of 15 residues. The germline gives CDR1 MNHNS, CDR2 SASEGT. CDR3 region: CASSEAGGAYNEQFF. In DNA, the CDR3 is TGTGCCAGCAGCGAAGCGGGTGGGGCCTACAATGAGCAGTTCTTC.

The J gene is TRBJ2-7, the V gene TRBV6-6, with no clear D. The germline V gene has CDR1 MNHNY and CDR2 SVGAGI (reference sequence). Between the trimmed V and J ends, which lost 6 bases and 6 bases, there was a span of 12 bases. The CDR3 spans 12 residues. As DNA, the CDR3 is TGTGCCAGCAGGGGCGGTTCGGGCGAGCAGTACTTC. This gives the protein CASRGGSGEQYF.

The genes are TRBV7-2 and TRBJ2-7, with D possibly TRBD1 on 6 matching bases. Trimming removed 1 base at V and 2 bases at J, with 12 bases between. CDR1 and CDR2 (germline): SGHTA, FQGNSA. The CDR3 loop spans 15 amino acids. The CDR3 sequence: CASSLVGDTTYEQYF. The CDR3 region has the DNA TGTGCCAGCAGCTTAGTGGGGGACACCACCTACGAGCAGTACTTC.

The chain employs TRBV6-1 and TRBJ1-3, with TRBD1 matching over 7 bases. With 10 bases clipped from V and 0 bases from J, the junction kept 6 bases outside the gene matches. Germline CDR1 reads MNHNS; CDR2 reads SASEGT. The CDR3 length is 14 residues. CDR3 bases: TGTGCCACCCGACAGGGTAGCTCTGGAAACACCATATATTTT. It is translated as CATRQGSSGNTIYF.

The V and J genes are TRBV14 and TRBJ1-2; 10 nucleotides match TRBD1. The CDR3 loop spans 14 amino acids. Germline CDR1 is SGHDN and CDR2 is FVKESK. The V segment lost 3 bases and the J segment 2 bases; nucleotides outside the gene matches: 0. The CDR3 region is CASSQDRGNYGYTF. Here the CDR3 DNA reads TGTGCCAGCAGCCAGGACAGGGGGAACTATGGCTACACCTTC.

J is TRBJ1-4 and V is TRBV7-2; possible D gene TRBD1, 6 bases. This CDR3 is 14 amino acids long. Germline CDR1 and CDR2: SGHTA and FQGNSA. Trimming pared 2 bases from V and 8 bases from J, leaving 12 bases between. The CDR3 DNA follows: TGTGCCAGCAGCTTACGGGGGGCTCGGGAAAAACTGTTTTTT. Protein product: CASSLRGAREKLFF.